This T cell receptor (beta chain) was found in a study of circulating CD8 cells and anti-PD-1 response in melanoma (TCRdb year 2020). With regard to the full study: Patients received nivolumab intravenously at 3 mg/kg every 2 weeks. Patients with complete or partial responses were classified as responders; those with stable or progressive disease (RECIST v1.1) as non-responders. Of the approximately 13 patients in the melanoma cohort, anti-PD-1 was received as first-line therapy by seven patients, and prior targeted therapy or immunotherapy had been received by six patients. The TCR repertoire analysis included roughly eleven melanoma patients, of whom 7 were non-responders and 4 were responders. In on-treatment samples, a biotinylated anti-human IgG4 antibody was used to detect PD-1.

Including cysteine and phenylalanine, the CDR3 has 13 amino acids. Just the 39-base CDR3 DNA is kept, in frame starting at base 1. At the junction V is shortened by 8 bases and J by 4 bases, with 14 bases in between. Beyond this particular receptor, the publication reports: The authors pointed out that the cohort included both treatment-naive and previously treated patients, and that this mix could influence the results. Only baseline and M1 samples from a small cohort with few responders were used in the published TCR repertoire comparisons. The DNEG repertoire had the highest diversity, the PD-1 and DPOS repertoires had similar and higher clonality, and the TIGIT repertoires had the lowest diversity. Repertoires were largely private between subsets, with under 7.5% of TRB clonotypes shared at M1; sharing was highest between DPOS and TIGIT. Because tumor material could not be accessed, tumor reactivity was instead assessed with peptide assays on expanded sorted subsets. Experiments were generally performed without replicates because of limited material.

Based on its abundance in the sample, this clonotype is medium-sized (0.01 to 0.1%). Its antigen target is currently unknown. Base qualities are not recorded, but no much larger clone differs from it by a single base. A BD FACSAria II cell sorter was used to sort four subsets, defined by PD-1 and/or TIGIT, from live CD3+CD8+TCRalphabeta+ cells. To characterize how relevant each subset is to anti-PD-1 therapy response, circulating CD8 T cells were sorted into four subsets based on PD-1 and TIGIT expression. Both TCR alpha and TCR beta chains were sequenced from each sorted CD8 T-cell subset. Peripheral blood was drawn before the first anti-PD-1 injection and after two and four injections. PBMCs were immediately isolated by Ficoll gradient centrifugation. Until use, PBMCs were cryopreserved in liquid nitrogen in RPMI containing roughly 21% FCS and around 10% DMSO. Thawed PBMCs were stained with a viability dye and antibodies against CD3, CD8alpha, TCRalphabeta, PD-1 and TIGIT. Total RNA was extracted with the RNeasy Kit, and a RIN above 7 was reached by every sample.

The sequencer was a NextSeq 500. The QIAseq Immune Repertoire RNA Library Kit, Human TCR Panel, was used to prepare TCR libraries from about 15 ng of total RNA. TCR libraries were sequenced on an Illumina NextSeq with a Mid Output V2 kit, using asymmetric 261x41 paired-end reads. Each TCR library was diluted to 4 nM, after which the TCR libraries were pooled, denatured and loaded at around 1.1 pM. The paper's processing steps were these. TCR FASTQ files were processed in the QIAGEN GeneGlobe Data Analysis Center, with downstream analysis in R 3.5.2. Clonality was calculated as one minus the Shannon entropy normalized by the log of the number of unique productive sequences. Within each subset, Fisher exact tests at 5% FDR identified TRA or TRB clonotypes differing in abundance between baseline and M1. Differentially abundant clonotypes were grouped as emerging, expanding, contracting or non-expanding/contracting. Repertoire overlap between patients was measured with Morisita's overlap index. Using fastp trimming at Q25 and MiXCR clonotype assembly, TCRdb reanalyzed the public sequencing data and kept in-frame beta chains. Under each unique CDR3 protein, matching rows form one entry showing the most common genes and DNA. These V and J calls are TCRdb output, not the study's own analysis. A total of 1,500 to 2,000 distinct CDR3 sequences appear in this sample, approximately 8.5% of them only once. Approximately 5.4% of the sample is taken by the ten largest.

This TCR was sampled from a human donor with melanoma. This sequence uses TRBV12-3 or TRBV12-4 and TRBJ1-1, and TRBD1 may be the D gene, going by 6 matching bases. Sequenced here: CD8+ T cells from PBMCs, sampled at baseline or after one month of anti-PD-1 therapy (not recorded which). The DNA reads TGTGCCAGCGGGGGGAAGGGGGGCACTGAAGCTTTCTTT. Its translation is CASGGKGGTEAFF.